This T cell receptor beta chain derives from a study of control samples from healthy donors and cancer patients (dated by TCRdb to between 2020 and 2021). As regards this clone: It lacks a known antigen. Nothing much larger sits one base from this clone, and base qualities are not available.

For CDR1 and CDR2, the germline V gene lists SGHRS and YFSETQ. The CDR3 runs 15 amino acids, cysteine and phenylalanine included. Of all the DNA, just the CDR3 is kept, 45 bases in frame from base 1. V was cut back by 3 bases and J by 4 bases, leaving a gap of 14 bases between them. Receptor libraries were prepared by the immunoSEQ multiplex PCR assay. The table comes from immuneACCESS by way of TCRdb, which keeps in-frame sequences with V and J called. Part of the clones is missing from these tables; in studies checked, under half for an unresolved V gene and the rest for unknown reasons. The sample data list about 99,000 clones, and around 88% of these were observed just once. The ten largest account for 15% to 20% of the sample.

The chain is made from TRBV5-1 and TRBJ2-1, with no D gene named confidently. The sequence was obtained from a man aged 60 to 69 with lung cancer. Material for sequencing was PBMCs. The CDR3 corresponds to CASSSPVNRYNEQFF. The DNA sequence is given as TGCGCCAGCAGCTCCCCTGTAAATCGGTACAATGAGCAGTTCTTC.